Each of the 32 T cell receptor beta chains below was sequenced from the same sample in a study of T cell responses to AZD1222 COVID-19 vaccine. Generated by immunoSEQ multiplex PCR, the TCRdb table keeps only in-frame clones and is missing some. The sample holds about 160,000 clones, 90% to 95% seen once. Sequences were derived from peripheral blood, sampled on day 0 of AZD1222 vaccination. The origin of the receptors is an adult in good health.

This sequence joins TRBV29-1 and TRBJ1-6, with no clear D. V was pared by 4 bases and J by 7 bases, with 5 bases between. Germline values: CDR1 SQVTM, CDR2 ANQGSEA. This CDR3 spans 11 amino acids. The CDR3: CSVGTNSPLHF. The CDR3 DNA follows: TGCAGCGTTGGGACGAATTCACCCCTCCACTTT.

The chain is built from TRBV4-3 and TRBJ1-2, with D maybe TRBD1 (5 bases). The CDR3 consists of 15 residues. V gave up 0 bases and J gave up 3 bases, with 11 bases separating them. Germline CDR1 LGHNA, CDR2 YSLEER. The CDR3 DNA is TGCGCCAGCAGCCAAGAATGGGGACCGGACTATGGCTACACCTTC. Translated: CASSQEWGPDYGYTF.

V and J are TRBV11-2 and TRBJ2-2; TRBD2 agrees at 12 bases. Trimming removed 4 bases from V and 4 bases from J; junction bases left unmatched: 10. The CDR3 runs to 18 residues. In germline, CDR1 is SGHAT, CDR2 FQNNGV. The DNA of the CDR3 is TGTGCCAGCAGCTCGGAACTAGCGGGGGGTGCCTTCACCGGGGAGCTGTTTTTT. Amino acid sequence: CASSSELAGGAFTGELFF.

The chain recombines TRBV3-1 (or the pseudogene TRBV3-2) with TRBJ1-1, with D hard to call. The germline CDR1 and CDR2 sequences are LGHDT and YNNKEL (reference sequence). Trimming pared 10 bases from V and 3 bases from J, leaving 9 bases between. This CDR3 is 11 amino acids long. CDR3 in amino acids: CAIPWDTEAFF. The DNA of the CDR3 is TGTGCCATACCATGGGACACTGAAGCTTTCTTT.

The chain joins TRBV6-5 to TRBJ2-3; 13 bases are shared with TRBD2. Germline V gene sequence: CDR1 MNHEY, CDR2 SVGAGI. Trimming at V came to 1 base and at J to 6 bases, leaving 4 bases not matched to a gene. The CDR3 is 16 residues long. The CDR3 DNA is TGTGCCAGCAGTTACTTCGGACTAGCGGGAGATGATACGCAGTATTTT. Its translation is CASSYFGLAGDDTQYF.

V and J are TRBV30 and TRBJ1-6, with 9 positions matching TRBD1. CDR1 is GTSNPN and CDR2 is SVGIG in the germline V gene (reference sequence). The CDR3 totals 11 residues. V lost 5 bases, J lost 14 bases, and 4 bases stayed unmatched. The CDR3 region has the DNA TGTGCCTGGGGGGACAGGGAGGCCCTCCACTTT. This gives the protein CAWGDREALHF.

The table lists this clone with a count of one. The rearrangement links TRBV2 to TRBJ2-3; 7 positions agree with TRBD2. V shed 5 bases, J shed 3 bases, and the junction held 5 bases outside the gene matches. The CDR3 is 14 amino acids. Germline V gene data show CDR1 as SNHLY and CDR2 as FYNNEI. The CDR3 nucleotides are TGTGCCAGCAGTCATGAGCGGGGTACAGATACGCAGTATTTT. Protein sequence: CASSHERGTDTQYF.

This sequence joins TRBV6-5 and TRBJ1-2, with D tentatively TRBD1 (5 bases). This CDR3 is built from 15 residues. Germline-derived CDR1 and CDR2 are MNHEY and SVGAGI. Trimming shortened V by 6 bases and J by 3 bases, and 17 bases separated the two germline ends. Here the CDR3 reads CASRPGSTVYYGYTF. The CDR3 nucleotides are TGTGCCAGCAGACCCGGTTCGACAGTTTACTATGGCTACACCTTC.

The rearrangement links TRBV9 to TRBJ1-5, with 9 bases lining up with TRBD1. With V trimmed by 0 bases and J by 5 bases, 0 bases remained unmatched. Germline lookup yields CDR1 SGDLS and CDR2 YYNGEE. The CDR3 is made up of 14 amino acids. In DNA, the CDR3 is TGTGCCAGCAGCGTAGGGGACAGGGATCAGCCCCAGCATTTT. Its translation: CASSVGDRDQPQHF.

The chain recombines TRBV18 with TRBJ1-1; TRBD1 aligns across 10 bases. Looked up from germline, CDR1 is KGHSH and CDR2 is LQKENI. The J segment lost 2 bases and the V segment lost 4 bases, leaving 4 bases of the junction unmatched. The CDR3 spans 15 residues. Written as DNA, the CDR3 is TGTGCCAGCTCACGTCGGACAGGGGGAAACACTGAAGCTTTCTTT. The encoded protein is CASSRRTGGNTEAFF.

V usage is TRBV29-1 and J usage is TRBJ1-1, with D unclear. The CDR3 spans 11 residues. Deletions cut 5 bases from V and 1 base from J, with 5 bases between. The germline V gene encodes CDR1 SQVTM and CDR2 ANQGSEA. This CDR3 is CSVLRNTEAFF. CDR3 nucleotide sequence: TGCAGCGTTCTTAGGAACACTGAAGCTTTCTTT.

V and J are TRBV9 and TRBJ2-1; no reliable D call. In germline, CDR1 is SGDLS, CDR2 YYNGEE. The CDR3 length is 11 residues. With 7 bases removed from V and 6 bases from J, the gap between germline ends came to 8 bases. This chain's CDR3 is CASSRGNEQFF. CDR3 DNA: TGTGCCAGCTCGAGAGGCAATGAGCAGTTCTTC.

This rearrangement joins TRBV18 to TRBJ2-5; TRBD1 matches 7 bases. The CDR3 extends over 15 amino acids. Germline V lookup: CDR1 KGHSH, CDR2 LQKENI. J was trimmed by 3 bases and V by 4 bases; bases with no gene match: 8. The CDR3 DNA reads as TGTGCCAGCTCACTGCCGACAGGGTGGGAAGAGACCCAGTACTTC. It yields the protein CASSLPTGWEETQYF. The full variable domain, with the rest looked up from reference TRBV18 and TRBJ2-5, is NAGVMQNPRHLVRRRGQEARLRCSPMKGHSHVYWYRQLPEEGLKFMVYLQKENIIDESGMPKERFSAEFPKEGPSILRIQQVVRGDSAAYFCASSLPTGWEETQYFGPGTRLLVL.

V and J are TRBV28 and TRBJ1-1, with a possible D match to TRBD1 (6 bases). Germline lookup yields CDR1 MDHEN and CDR2 SYDVKM. Trimming took 7 bases from V and 4 from J, leaving 16 bases between them. The CDR3 is 14 residues long. The CDR3 sequence is CASTKGGRITEAFF. The CDR3 DNA reads TGTGCCAGCACCAAGGGGGGCAGAATCACTGAAGCTTTCTTT.

This sequence joins TRBV28 and TRBJ1-6; D is undetermined. This CDR3 spans 14 amino acids. Germline V lookup: CDR1 MDHEN, CDR2 SYDVKM. V dropped 3 bases and J dropped 6 bases, with 9 bases sitting between them. CDR3 region: CASSFGAGNSPLHF. Here the CDR3 DNA reads TGTGCCAGCAGTTTCGGAGCGGGTAATTCACCCCTCCACTTT.

The chain recombines TRBV20-1 with TRBJ2-7, with D unclear. V lost 3 bases and J 2 bases, leaving 11 bases between the germline ends. Germline CDR1 reads DFQATT; CDR2 reads SNEGSKA (reference sequence). There are 13 residues in the CDR3. This CDR3 is CSASVPVAYEQYF. CDR3 nucleotides: TGCAGTGCTAGTGTACCGGTGGCCTACGAGCAGTACTTC.

The chain is built from TRBV5-1 and TRBJ1-2, with D uncertain. The CDR3 consists of 16 residues. V lost 1 base and J lost 3, with 16 bases in between. Germline V gives CDR1 SGHRS, CDR2 YFSETQ. The CDR3 protein is CASSLSGIFQDYGYTF. The CDR3 DNA sequence: TGCGCCAGCAGCTTGTCGGGAATCTTCCAGGACTATGGCTACACCTTC.

For this clone: Other nucleotide sequences from this sample produce the same CDR3. The J gene is TRBJ1-3, the V gene TRBV7-2; 7 nucleotides line up with TRBD1. The CDR3 loop spans 14 amino acids. Germline V CDR1 and CDR2: SGHTA, FQGNSA. The trim removed 5 bases at V and 3 bases at J, leaving 4 bases unmatched. The chain's CDR3 is CASSPGTVGNTIYF. The CDR3 region has the DNA TGTGCCAGCAGCCCCGGGACAGTTGGAAACACCATATATTTT. Full variable domain (remainder filled in from reference TRBV7-2 and TRBJ1-3): GAGVSQSPSNKVTEKGKDVELRCDPISGHTALYWYRQSLGQGLEFLIYFQGNSAPDKSGLPSDRFSAERTGGSVSTLTIQRTQQEDSAVYLCASSPGTVGNTIYFGEGSWLTVV.

The chain has TRBV15 and TRBJ1-6; TRBD1 matches 7 bases. Germline V gives CDR1 LNHNV, CDR2 YYDKDF (reference sequence). The CDR3 totals 18 residues. V shed 0 bases, J shed 4 bases, and the junction held 9 bases outside the gene matches. CDR3 sequence: CATSRETGPGGYNSPLHF. DNA for the CDR3: TGTGCCACCAGCAGAGAGACAGGGCCGGGGGGTTATAATTCACCCCTCCACTTT. Supplemented by reference TRBV15 and TRBJ1-6, the full variable domain reads DAMVIQNPRYQVTQFGKPVTLSCSQTLNHNVMYWYQQKSSQAPKLLFHYYDKDFNNEADTPDNFQSRRPNTSFCFLDIRSPGLGDTAMYLCATSRETGPGGYNSPLHFGNGTRLTVT.

This clone was counted a single time. The chain links TRBV4-1 to TRBJ1-1; 7 positions agree with TRBD1. This CDR3 region has 17 residues. Germline lookup yields CDR1 MGHRA and CDR2 YSYEKL. The junction had 9 bases not matched to a gene; V was cut back by 1 base and J by 1 base. This CDR3 is CASSQGAGTAGNTEAFF. The CDR3 nucleotides read TGCGCCAGCAGCCAAGGAGCCGGGACAGCGGGGAACACTGAAGCTTTCTTT.

This chain links TRBV28 with TRBJ1-1, with TRBD1 matching over 8 bases. Unmatched junction bases numbered 8, after V lost 6 bases and J lost 5 bases. This CDR3 comprises 14 residues. Germline CDR1 MDHEN, CDR2 SYDVKM. Written as DNA, the CDR3 is TGTGCCAGCAGCCCCGGACAGGGAGGAACTGAAGCTTTCTTT. It is translated as CASSPGQGGTEAFF. The full variable domain, rest sourced from reference TRBV28 and TRBJ1-1, is DVKVTQSSRYLVKRTGEKVFLECVQDMDHENMFWYRQDPGLGLRLIYFSYDVKMKEKGDIPEGYSVSREKKERFSLILESASTNQTSMYLCASSPGQGGTEAFFGQGTRLTVV.

The chain carries TRBV5-8 and TRBJ1-5; D is uncertain. Germline CDR1 and CDR2: SGHTS and YDEGEE. V was cut by 0 bases and J by 7 bases, with 5 bases left in between. The CDR3 contains 12 residues. The CDR3 sequence is CASSLDKQPQHF. DNA for the CDR3: TGTGCCAGCAGCTTGGATAAACAGCCCCAGCATTTT.

J is TRBJ2-5 and V is TRBV6-2 or TRBV6-3; a possible D gene is TRBD1 (6 bases). Germline V gene data show CDR1 as MNHEY and CDR2 as SVGEGT. The V and J ends lost 3 bases and 2 bases respectively, with 13 bases between them. The CDR3 covers 15 residues. The CDR3 nucleotides read TGTGCCAGCAGTTATTTCCGGACAGAACAAGAGACCCAGTACTTC. Protein: CASSYFRTEQETQYF.

The CDR3 DNA reads TGCGCCAGCAGCCATCATTCCTCAGACACAGATACGCAGTATTTT. It encodes CASSHHSSDTDTQYF. This chain joins TRBV4-1 and TRBJ2-3; unclear D gene. V was trimmed by 3 bases and J by 2 bases, leaving 12 bases between them. The CDR3 spans 15 residues. Germline V gene data show CDR1 as MGHRA and CDR2 as YSYEKL.

V usage is TRBV2 and J usage is TRBJ2-7, with 8 bases identical to TRBD1. The junction had 9 bases not matched to a gene; V was cut back by 7 bases and J by 7 bases. Germline CDR1 SNHLY, CDR2 FYNNEI. CDR3 length: 13 residues. The CDR3 sequence: CASKQDRVGEQYF. Here the CDR3 DNA reads TGTGCCAGCAAACAGGACAGGGTCGGGGAGCAGTACTTC. Supplemented by reference TRBV2 and TRBJ2-7, the full variable domain reads EPEVTQTPSHQVTQMGQEVILRCVPISNHLYFYWYRQILGQKVEFLVSFYNNEISEKSEIFDDQFSVERPDGSNFTLKIRSTKLEDSAMYFCASKQDRVGEQYFGPGTRLTVT.

V usage is TRBV24-1 and J usage is TRBJ2-1; D may correspond to TRBD1 or TRBD2 (5 bases each). The CDR3 sequence is 13 residues long. Per the germline V gene, CDR1 is KGHDR and CDR2 is SFDVKD. The V gene lost 1 base and the J gene lost 7 bases, with 7 bases spanning the gap. CDR3 residues: CATSDFGGNEQFF. Here the CDR3 DNA reads TGTGCCACCAGTGATTTTGGGGGTAATGAGCAGTTCTTC.

The sample holds one count of this clone. The rearrangement links TRBV6-6 to TRBJ1-1; D call uncertain. Trimming removed 8 bases at V and 8 bases at J, with 9 bases between. Per germline, CDR1 MNHNY and CDR2 SVGAGI (reference sequence). The CDR3 loop spans 10 amino acids. The chain's CDR3 is CASRRGEAFF. The CDR3 DNA sequence: TGTGCCAGCCGGCGGGGAGAAGCTTTCTTT.

This chain uses TRBV9 with TRBJ2-6, with a possible D match to TRBD1 (5 bases). CDR1 SGDLS and CDR2 YYNGEE come from the germline V gene. The CDR3 has 15 amino acids. The V and J ends lost 0 bases and 4 bases respectively, with 8 bases between them. The CDR3 DNA reads TGTGCCAGCAGCGTAGCAGGGCCGGGGGCCAACGTCCTGACTTTC. This translates into CASSVAGPGANVLTF.

The chain carries TRBV4-3 and TRBJ1-4; possible D gene TRBD1, 5 bases. The CDR3 consists of 16 residues. Trimming shortened V by 1 base and J by 10 bases, and 19 bases separated the two germline ends. The germline V gene has CDR1 LGHNA and CDR2 YSLEER. The CDR3 DNA reads TGCGCCAGCAGCCAAGGTGTGACTGAAGTGGGGGGAAAACTGTTTTTT. Protein: CASSQGVTEVGGKLFF.

Here the CDR3 DNA reads TGTGCCAGCAGCCCCCGCGGGACAGGGGGTTTAGAGCAGTACTTC. Protein product: CASSPRGTGGLEQYF. The genes are TRBV7-2 and TRBJ2-7, with TRBD1 matching 11 bases. This CDR3 comprises 15 residues. Germline CDR1 and CDR2: SGHTA and FQGNSA. The trim removed 5 bases at V and 7 bases at J, leaving 10 bases unmatched.

The chain carries TRBV11-3 and TRBJ1-1; D gene unclear. Trimming took off 2 bases at V and 4 bases at J, with 8 bases between the two ends. The germline V gene encodes CDR1 SGHNT and CDR2 YENEEA. The CDR3 sequence is 13 residues long. This CDR3 reads CASSLTSSTEAFF. The CDR3 nucleotides read TGTGCCAGCAGCTTAACGAGTTCCACTGAAGCTTTCTTT.

This chain joins TRBV7-9 and TRBJ2-3, with 8 bases that match TRBD2. Per the germline V gene, CDR1 is SEHNR and CDR2 is FQNEAQ (reference sequence). The J segment lost 13 bases and the V segment lost 3 bases, leaving 9 bases of the junction unmatched. The CDR3 sequence is 13 residues long. For the CDR3, the DNA is TGTGCCAGCAGCTTGGAAGGGACTAGTCATAAGTATTTT. Protein product: CASSLEGTSHKYF.